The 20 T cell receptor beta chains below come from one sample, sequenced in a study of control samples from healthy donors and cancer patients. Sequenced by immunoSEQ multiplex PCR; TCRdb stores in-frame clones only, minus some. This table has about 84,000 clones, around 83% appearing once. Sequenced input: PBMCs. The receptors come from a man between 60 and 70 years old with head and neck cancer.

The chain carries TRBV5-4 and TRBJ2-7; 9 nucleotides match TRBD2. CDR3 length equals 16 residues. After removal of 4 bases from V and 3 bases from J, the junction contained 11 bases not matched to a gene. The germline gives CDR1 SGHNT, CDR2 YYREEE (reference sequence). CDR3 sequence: CASSMGLAGVGYEQYF. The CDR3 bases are TGTGCCAGCAGCATGGGCTTAGCGGGAGTCGGCTACGAGCAGTACTTC.

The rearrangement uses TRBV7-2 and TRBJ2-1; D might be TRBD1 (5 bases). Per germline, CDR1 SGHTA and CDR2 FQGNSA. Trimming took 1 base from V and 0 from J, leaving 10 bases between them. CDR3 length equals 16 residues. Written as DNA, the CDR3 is TGTGCCAGCAGCTTAGGTGCAGGGTACTCCTACAATGAGCAGTTCTTC. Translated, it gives CASSLGAGYSYNEQFF.

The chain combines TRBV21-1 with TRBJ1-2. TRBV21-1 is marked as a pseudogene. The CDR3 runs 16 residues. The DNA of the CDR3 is TGTGCCTGCAGGAGGGCAGGTAAGTTAGCTAACTATGGCTACACCTTC. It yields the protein CACRRAGKLANYGYTF.

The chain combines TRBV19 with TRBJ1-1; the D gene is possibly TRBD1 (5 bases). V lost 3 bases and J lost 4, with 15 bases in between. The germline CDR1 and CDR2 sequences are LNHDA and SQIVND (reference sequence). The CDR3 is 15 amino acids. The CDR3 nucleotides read TGTGCCAGTAGTATTTTGTACAGGCTTCCCACTGAAGCTTTCTTT. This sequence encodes CASSILYRLPTEAFF. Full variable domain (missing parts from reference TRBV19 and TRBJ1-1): DGGITQSPKYLFRKEGQNVTLSCEQNLNHDAMYWYRQDPGQGLRLIYYSQIVNDFQKGDIAEGYSVSREKKESFPLTVTSAQKNPTAFYLCASSILYRLPTEAFFGQGTRLTVV.

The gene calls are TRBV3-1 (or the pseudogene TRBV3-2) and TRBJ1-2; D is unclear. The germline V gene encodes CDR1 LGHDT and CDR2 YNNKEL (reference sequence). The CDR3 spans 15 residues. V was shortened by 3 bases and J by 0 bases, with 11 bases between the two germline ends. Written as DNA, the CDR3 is TGTGCCAGCAGCCAGGGGTTTGGGGCTAACTATGGCTACACCTTC. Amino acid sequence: CASSQGFGANYGYTF.

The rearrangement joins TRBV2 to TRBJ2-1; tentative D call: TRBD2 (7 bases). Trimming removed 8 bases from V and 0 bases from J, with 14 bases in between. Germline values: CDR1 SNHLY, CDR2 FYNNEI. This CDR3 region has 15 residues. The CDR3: CASGGLAVSYNEQFF. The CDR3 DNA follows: TGTGCCAGCGGGGGGCTAGCGGTCTCCTACAATGAGCAGTTCTTC.

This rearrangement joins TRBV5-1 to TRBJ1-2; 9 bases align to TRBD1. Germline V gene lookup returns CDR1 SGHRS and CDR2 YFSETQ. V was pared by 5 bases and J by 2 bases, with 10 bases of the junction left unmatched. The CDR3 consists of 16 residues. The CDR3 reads CASRSRTGDRNYGYTF. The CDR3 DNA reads TGCGCCAGCAGGTCCAGGACAGGGGATCGAAACTATGGCTACACCTTC.

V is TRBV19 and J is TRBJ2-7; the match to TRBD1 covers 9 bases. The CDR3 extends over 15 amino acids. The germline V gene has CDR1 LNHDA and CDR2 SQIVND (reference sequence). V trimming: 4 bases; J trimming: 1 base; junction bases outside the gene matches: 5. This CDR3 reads CASSTGQGTSYEQYF. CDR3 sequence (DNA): TGTGCCAGTAGTACTGGACAGGGGACTTCCTACGAGCAGTACTTC.

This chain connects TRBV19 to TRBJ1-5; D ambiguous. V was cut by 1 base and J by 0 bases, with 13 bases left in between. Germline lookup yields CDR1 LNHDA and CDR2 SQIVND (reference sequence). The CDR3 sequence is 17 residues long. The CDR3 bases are TGTGCCAGTAGTATAGGACCCGGCGGGTATAGCAATCAGCCCCAGCATTTT. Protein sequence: CASSIGPGGYSNQPQHF.

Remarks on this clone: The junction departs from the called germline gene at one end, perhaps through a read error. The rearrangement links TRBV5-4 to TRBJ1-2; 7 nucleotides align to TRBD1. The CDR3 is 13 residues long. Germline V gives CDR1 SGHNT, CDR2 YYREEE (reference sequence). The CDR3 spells CASSLDRRYGYTF. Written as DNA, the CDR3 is TGTGCCAGCAGTTTGGACAGGCGCTATGGCTACACCTTC.

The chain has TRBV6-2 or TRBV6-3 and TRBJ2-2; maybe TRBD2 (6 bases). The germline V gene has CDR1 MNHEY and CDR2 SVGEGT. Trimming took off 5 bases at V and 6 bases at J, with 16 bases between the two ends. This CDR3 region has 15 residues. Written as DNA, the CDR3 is TGTGCCAGCAGTGTTTTTGGGGGGAGGTCCGGGGAGCTGTTTTTT. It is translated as CASSVFGGRSGELFF.

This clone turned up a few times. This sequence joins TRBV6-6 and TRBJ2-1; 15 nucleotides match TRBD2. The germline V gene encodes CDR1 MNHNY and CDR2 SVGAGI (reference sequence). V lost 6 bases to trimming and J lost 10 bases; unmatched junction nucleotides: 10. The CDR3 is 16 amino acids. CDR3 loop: CASRPSGTSGRTEQFF. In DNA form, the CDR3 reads TGTGCCAGCAGACCCTCCGGGACTAGCGGGAGGACCGAGCAGTTCTTC.

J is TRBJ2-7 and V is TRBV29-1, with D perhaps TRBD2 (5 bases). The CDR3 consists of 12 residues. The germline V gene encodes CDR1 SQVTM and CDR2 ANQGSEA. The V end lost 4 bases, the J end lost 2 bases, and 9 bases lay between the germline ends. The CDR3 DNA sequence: TGCAGCGTTGGGGAGTACCCCTACGAGCAGTACTTC. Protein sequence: CSVGEYPYEQYF.

CDR3 DNA sequence: TGTGCCAGTAGTATAGAAGGAACGGGACTAGCGGGCGCAGGGGTACAAGAGACCCAGTACTTC. It encodes CASSIEGTGLAGAGVQETQYF. The chain is built from TRBV19 and TRBJ2-5; 12 bases fit TRBD2. The CDR3 has 21 residues. Germline V gives CDR1 LNHDA, CDR2 SQIVND (reference sequence). Losses at the gene ends were 0 bases for V and 2 bases for J; bases not matched to a gene: 16. The variable domain in full, completed from reference TRBV19 and TRBJ2-5, reads DGGITQSPKYLFRKEGQNVTLSCEQNLNHDAMYWYRQDPGQGLRLIYYSQIVNDFQKGDIAEGYSVSREKKESFPLTVTSAQKNPTAFYLCASSIEGTGLAGAGVQETQYFGPGTRLLVL.

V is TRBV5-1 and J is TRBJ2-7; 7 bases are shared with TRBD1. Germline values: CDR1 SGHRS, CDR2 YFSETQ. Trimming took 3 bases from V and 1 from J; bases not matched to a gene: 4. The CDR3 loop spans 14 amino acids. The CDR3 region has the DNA TGCGCCAGCAGCTGGGGGACAGAGTCCTACGAGCAGTACTTC. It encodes CASSWGTESYEQYF.

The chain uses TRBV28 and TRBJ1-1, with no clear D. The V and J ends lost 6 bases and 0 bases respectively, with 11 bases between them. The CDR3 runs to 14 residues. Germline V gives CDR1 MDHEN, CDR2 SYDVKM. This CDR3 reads CASSPPRMNTEAFF. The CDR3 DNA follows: TGTGCCAGCAGCCCGCCCCGCATGAACACTGAAGCTTTCTTT.

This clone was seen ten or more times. As DNA, the CDR3 is TGTGCCAGCAGCCCGATCGACAGGGGCCGCGATGGCTACACCTTC. Residues: CASSPIDRGRDGYTF. V gene TRBV7-9 combines with J gene TRBJ1-2; 8 nucleotides line up with TRBD1. Germline assignment: CDR1 SEHNR and CDR2 FQNEAQ (reference sequence). The CDR3 consists of 15 residues. After removal of 5 bases from V and 6 bases from J, the junction contained 11 bases not matched to a gene.

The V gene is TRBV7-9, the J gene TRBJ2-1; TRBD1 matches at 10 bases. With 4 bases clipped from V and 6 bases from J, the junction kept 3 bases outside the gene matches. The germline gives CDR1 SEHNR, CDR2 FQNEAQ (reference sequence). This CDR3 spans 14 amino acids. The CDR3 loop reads CASSSDRGPNEQFF. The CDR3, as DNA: TGTGCCAGCAGCTCCGACAGGGGGCCCAATGAGCAGTTCTTC. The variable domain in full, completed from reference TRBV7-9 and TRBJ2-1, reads DTGVSQNPRHKITKRGQNVTFRCDPISEHNRLYWYRQTLGQGPEFLTYFQNEAQLEKSRLLSDRFSAERPKGSFSTLEIQRTEQGDSAMYLCASSSDRGPNEQFFGPGTRLTVL.

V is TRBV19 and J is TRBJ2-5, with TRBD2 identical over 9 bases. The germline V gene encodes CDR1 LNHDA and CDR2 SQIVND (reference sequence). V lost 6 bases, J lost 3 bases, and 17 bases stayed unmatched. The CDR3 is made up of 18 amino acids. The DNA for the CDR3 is TGTGCCAGTAGCCCCAGCCCGAGCGGGAGGAACTCTAAAGAGACCCAGTACTTC. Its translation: CASSPSPSGRNSKETQYF.

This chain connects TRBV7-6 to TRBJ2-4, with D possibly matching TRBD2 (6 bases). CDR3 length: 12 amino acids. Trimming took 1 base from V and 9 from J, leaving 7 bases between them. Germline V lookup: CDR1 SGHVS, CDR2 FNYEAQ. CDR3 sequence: CASSLVGGIQYF. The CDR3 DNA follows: TGTGCCAGCAGCTTAGTCGGGGGCATTCAGTACTTC.